This TCR beta chain was documented in a study of control samples from healthy donors and cancer patients. The germline V gene encodes CDR1 SGHAT and CDR2 FQNNGV. V was cut by 4 bases and J by 4 bases, with 10 bases left in between. CDR3 length equals 13 residues. Profiling relied on immunoSEQ multiplex PCR, and the TCRdb table lists in-frame clones only, not all of them. The profile shows tens of thousands of clones, 70% to 90% of them singletons. V and J are TRBV11-2 and TRBJ1-2; no reliable D call. Material: blood. The TCR comes from an older woman in good health. The CDR3 loop is CASSSGLIYGYTF. CDR3 coding DNA: TGTGCCAGCAGCTCCGGACTGATCTATGGCTACACCTTC. Together with reference TRBV11-2 and TRBJ1-2, the CDR3 gives the full variable domain: EAGVAQSPRYKIIEKRQSVAFWCNPISGHATLYWYQQILGQGPKLLIQFQNNGVVDDSQLPKDRFSAERLKGVDSTLKIQPAKLEDSAVYLCASSSGLIYGYTFGSGTRLTVV.